The next 23 T cell receptor beta chains were all read from a single sample in a study of a mutant IDH1 vaccine in newly diagnosed glioma. These receptors have no identified antigens. Here immunoSEQ multiplex PCR was the method, and the copy in TCRdb shows in-frame clones only, minus some. The sample yields about 68,000 clones, approximately 88% seen once. Time point here: week 35, safety follow-up. All doses held 300 ug of mutant IDH1 20-mer peptide, with topical imiquimod. This sample comprised PBMCs, obtained from a glioma patient whose treatment included an IDH1 peptide vaccine. The source of these receptors is a man younger than 35 with glioma.

The J gene is TRBJ1-1, the V gene TRBV5-6; D gene uncertain. Germline-derived CDR1 and CDR2 are SGHDT and YYEEEE. Trimming took off 0 bases at V and 3 bases at J, with 0 bases between the two ends. There are 11 residues in the CDR3. The CDR3 coding sequence is TGTGCCAGCAGCTTGGACACTGAAGCTTTCTTT. This encodes CASSLDTEAFF.

The chain has TRBV11-3 and TRBJ1-1; no firm D call. The germline V and J ends were trimmed by 1 base and 5 bases, with 5 bases remaining between them. The CDR3 runs to 12 residues. The germline V gene encodes CDR1 SGHNT and CDR2 YENEEA. The CDR3 DNA sequence: TGTGCCAGCAGCTTAGCGTGGACTGAAGCTTTCTTT. Residues: CASSLAWTEAFF.

The chain recombines TRBV5-6 with TRBJ1-3; 9 positions match TRBD1. Trimming removed 4 bases from V and 4 bases from J; junction bases left unmatched: 6. Germline loops: CDR1 SGHDT, CDR2 YYEEEE. This CDR3 has 15 residues. CDR3: CASSLGQGNGNTIYF. In DNA, the CDR3 is TGTGCCAGCAGCCTAGGACAGGGGAACGGAAACACCATATATTTT.

This clone was counted a few times. The CDR3 DNA reads as TGTGCCAGCAGCCCTGGGGCTCTTGAAGCTTTCTTT. Encoded protein: CASSPGALEAFF. The chain has TRBV7-9 and TRBJ1-1, with D possibly matching TRBD1 (5 bases). The CDR3 totals 12 residues. CDR1 and CDR2 (germline): SEHNR, FQNEAQ (reference sequence). V was pared by 5 bases and J by 7 bases, with 11 bases between.

The rearrangement joins TRBV28 to TRBJ1-3; a possible D gene is TRBD1 (5 bases). V was clipped by 2 bases and J by 1 base, with 9 bases between them. Germline V gives CDR1 MDHEN, CDR2 SYDVKM. This CDR3 comprises 15 residues. The DNA for the CDR3 is TGTGCCAGCAGTTTAGGGGGAAGTTCTGGAAACACCATATATTTT. Translated, it gives CASSLGGSSGNTIYF.

This chain connects TRBV7-9 to TRBJ2-7, with 10 positions matching TRBD1. The V gene end was trimmed by 5 bases and the J gene end by 9 bases; junction bases not matched to a gene: 19. The germline V gene encodes CDR1 SEHNR and CDR2 FQNEAQ (reference sequence). The CDR3 is made up of 17 amino acids. The CDR3 bases are TGTGCCAGCAGCCCCCCTCTCACCGGGACAGGGGATCTCGTGCAGTACTTC. Protein product: CASSPPLTGTGDLVQYF.

This chain links TRBV6-5 with TRBJ2-2, with TRBD2 matching 7 bases. The length of the CDR3 is 16 residues. V dropped 4 bases and J dropped 2; count of bases not matched to a gene: 7. Germline CDR1 is MNHEY and CDR2 is SVGAGI. The CDR3 DNA follows: TGTGCCAGCAGTTTCTTACTAGCGTATAACACCGGGGAGCTGTTTTTT. Translation gives CASSFLLAYNTGELFF.

This clone was picked up a small number of times. The chain couples TRBV5-1 to TRBJ1-3; unclear D gene. This CDR3 has 13 amino acids. Germline CDR1 is SGHRS and CDR2 is YFSETQ. The ends were cut back, 7 bases at V and 0 bases at J, with 8 bases in the middle. CDR3 coding DNA: TGCGCCAGCGGGCGGGCCTCTGGAAACACCATATATTTT. It encodes CASGRASGNTIYF.

V usage is TRBV7-8 and J usage is TRBJ2-7; 9 bases line up with TRBD1. The CDR3 has 17 amino acids. Germline V gene sequence: CDR1 SGHVS, CDR2 FQNEAQ. The V segment lost 1 base and the J segment 3 bases; nucleotides outside the gene matches: 10. CDR3 region: CASSLVSRTGEGYEQYF. The CDR3 DNA reads as TGTGCCAGCAGCTTAGTGTCCCGGACAGGGGAAGGCTACGAGCAGTACTTC.

This chain links TRBV15 with TRBJ2-5; tentatively, D is TRBD1 (7 bases). Germline V gene sequence: CDR1 LNHNV, CDR2 YYDKDF (reference sequence). V was shortened by 0 bases and J by 1 base, with 12 bases between the two germline ends. The CDR3 has 16 amino acids. The CDR3 is CATSRDRRDSQETQYF. The CDR3 DNA is TGTGCCACCAGCAGAGATAGGCGGGACAGCCAAGAGACCCAGTACTTC.

About this clone itself: Other DNA sequences within the sample encode an identical CDR3. The chain carries TRBV7-2 and TRBJ1-5; the D is unclear. Germline values: CDR1 SGHTA, CDR2 FQGNSA. Trimming cost V 2 bases and J 2 bases, with 4 bases left between them. This CDR3 has 13 residues. CDR3 bases: TGTGCCAGCAGCTTAACCGGCAATCAGCCCCAGCATTTT. Translating it yields CASSLTGNQPQHF. The full variable domain, in which reference TRBV7-2 and TRBJ1-5 provide the parts outside the CDR3, is GAGVSQSPSNKVTEKGKDVELRCDPISGHTALYWYRQSLGQGLEFLIYFQGNSAPDKSGLPSDRFSAERTGGSVSTLTIQRTQQEDSAVYLCASSLTGNQPQHFGDGTRLSIL.

The chain employs TRBV4-3 and TRBJ1-5; D gene unclear. V dropped 0 bases and J dropped 7 bases, with 7 bases sitting between them. The CDR3 is 13 amino acids. Germline V gene lookup returns CDR1 LGHNA and CDR2 YSLEER. The CDR3 sequence: CASSQDWGQPQHF. The CDR3 DNA reads as TGCGCCAGCAGCCAAGATTGGGGACAGCCCCAGCATTTT.

The V and J genes are TRBV18 and TRBJ2-2, with D maybe TRBD1 (5 bases). Germline V CDR1 and CDR2: KGHSH, LQKENI. V dropped 2 bases and J dropped 0 bases, with 19 bases sitting between them. The length of the CDR3 is 19 residues. CDR3: CASSPIIVKGLSNTGELFF. CDR3 coding DNA: TGTGCCAGCTCACCAATAATAGTAAAGGGGCTGTCGAACACCGGGGAGCTGTTTTTT.

The V call is TRBV6-6, the J call TRBJ1-3; D is unclear. Germline lookup yields CDR1 MNHNY and CDR2 SVGAGI (reference sequence). Trimming left V 7 bases short and J 0 bases short, with 10 bases between. The CDR3 covers 14 residues. CDR3 sequence: CASKEPSSGNTIYF. As DNA, the CDR3 is TGTGCCAGCAAAGAACCTAGCTCTGGAAACACCATATATTTT.

The chain couples TRBV7-6 to TRBJ2-7; 11 positions match TRBD1. From germline, CDR1 is SGHVS and CDR2 FNYEAQ. The junction had 1 base not matched to a gene; V was cut back by 8 bases and J by 1 base. This CDR3 comprises 13 residues. The CDR3 nucleotides are TGTGCCAGCGGGACAGGGGGATCCTACGAGCAGTACTTC. It encodes CASGTGGSYEQYF.

In DNA, the CDR3 is TGTGCCAGCAGTTACTCGAACAGGGGAAGGACTGAAGCTTTCTTT. Amino acid sequence: CASSYSNRGRTEAFF. This rearrangement joins TRBV6-5 to TRBJ1-1; 7 positions agree with TRBD1. The CDR3 runs 15 residues. V shed 0 bases and J 5 bases; nucleotides not matched to a gene: 6. CDR1 and CDR2 from the germline V gene are MNHEY and SVGAGI.

This rearrangement joins TRBV6-6 to TRBJ1-5; D is unclear. Deletions cut 2 bases from V and 2 bases from J, with 13 bases between. The CDR3 totals 16 residues. The germline V gene encodes CDR1 MNHNY and CDR2 SVGAGI (reference sequence). CDR3 protein: CASSYERGKGNQPQHF. CDR3 sequence (DNA): TGTGCCAGCAGTTACGAGCGGGGTAAAGGCAATCAGCCCCAGCATTTT.

J is TRBJ1-1 and V is TRBV4-1; D is perhaps TRBD1 (5 bases). V was trimmed by 1 base and J by 3 bases, leaving 9 bases between them. CDR3 length: 14 residues. The germline V gene has CDR1 MGHRA and CDR2 YSYEKL. The CDR3 reads CASSQGQMDTEAFF. Written as DNA, the CDR3 is TGCGCCAGCAGCCAAGGACAGATGGACACTGAAGCTTTCTTT.

The gene calls are TRBV30 and TRBJ1-1; a possible D gene is TRBD1 (5 bases). The CDR3 has 12 residues. Trimming cost V 3 bases and J 8 bases, with 13 bases left between them. Per the germline V gene, CDR1 is GTSNPN and CDR2 is SVGIG (reference sequence). DNA of the CDR3: TGTGCCTGGAGGGGGGAGGGAAGAGAAGCTTTCTTT. Protein product: CAWRGEGREAFF.

The V and J genes are TRBV19 and TRBJ2-2, with 9 bases that match TRBD1. V lost 6 bases to trimming and J lost 4 bases; unmatched junction nucleotides: 15. This CDR3 has 18 residues. Germline loops: CDR1 LNHDA, CDR2 SQIVND (reference sequence). The CDR3 nucleotides are TGTGCCAGTAGGGGGACAGGGTATTTACGCGTGGCCACCGGGGAGCTGTTTTTT. Protein: CASRGTGYLRVATGELFF.

The chain recombines TRBV6-6 with TRBJ2-7; a possible D gene is TRBD1 (5 bases). This CDR3 is built from 15 residues. V shed 3 bases and J shed 7 bases, with 19 bases lying between them. The germline V gene encodes CDR1 MNHNY and CDR2 SVGAGI (reference sequence). In nucleotides, the CDR3 is TGTGCCAGCAGTTATGGCAGGGCGAAGGAGAAGGAGCAGTACTTC. Residues: CASSYGRAKEKEQYF.

The CDR3 protein is CASSSPPASGIGEQYF. Written as DNA, the CDR3 is TGTGCCAGCAGCTCCCCCCCGGCTAGCGGGATCGGCGAGCAGTACTTC. V gene TRBV5-4 combines with J gene TRBJ2-7; TRBD2 matches at 9 bases. The CDR3 sequence is 16 residues long. Germline assignment: CDR1 SGHNT and CDR2 YYREEE (reference sequence). J was trimmed by 6 bases and V by 3 bases; bases with no gene match: 13.

CDR3 bases: TGTGCCAGCAATTACTACCCGCCGGGGGAGCAGTACTTC. Its protein product is CASNYYPPGEQYF. The chain combines TRBV28 with TRBJ2-7, with a weak D call TRBD2 (5 bases). Between the trimmed V and J ends, which lost 7 bases and 7 bases, there was a span of 17 bases. CDR3 length equals 13 residues. Germline V CDR1 and CDR2: MDHEN, SYDVKM.